This passage covers 17 T cell receptor beta chains from one sample sequenced in a study of control samples from healthy donors and cancer patients. Clones were sequenced by immunoSEQ multiplex PCR, and TCRdb holds only the in-frame ones, with some missing. The sample yields approximately 100,000 clones, around nine tenths seen once. The sequencing input was blood. The receptor set was obtained from a man aged 30 to 39 in good health.

The chain joins TRBV6-6 to TRBJ1-2, with TRBD1 matching 8 bases. J was trimmed by 4 bases and V by 0 bases; bases with no gene match: 4. Germline CDR1 reads MNHNY; CDR2 reads SVGAGI (reference sequence). CDR3 length equals 15 residues. CDR3 sequence reads: CASSYSGQATYGYTF. The CDR3 DNA is TGTGCCAGCAGTTACTCGGGACAGGCGACCTATGGCTACACCTTC.

In its sample, this clone was seen once. J is TRBJ2-3 and V is TRBV9; D is uncertain. The CDR3 has 15 residues. Germline values: CDR1 SGDLS, CDR2 YYNGEE. V dropped 0 bases and J dropped 2 bases, with 10 bases sitting between them. In DNA, the CDR3 is TGTGCCAGCAGCGTAGAGGGTAGCTACACAGATACGCAGTATTTT. It translates to CASSVEGSYTDTQYF.

The CDR3 bases are TGTGCCAGCAGTTATGGGGGGGCAGGTCAGCCCCAGCATTTT. This translates into CASSYGGAGQPQHF. The chain carries TRBV6-5 and TRBJ1-5; possibly TRBD1 for D (6 bases). The V and J ends lost 3 bases and 6 bases respectively, with 12 bases between them. The CDR3 sequence is 14 residues long. Germline V gene data show CDR1 as MNHEY and CDR2 as SVGAGI.

This chain links TRBV4-1 with TRBJ2-6; either TRBD1 or TRBD2 may supply D (5 bases each). Germline CDR1 and CDR2: MGHRA and YSYEKL. The CDR3 sequence is 18 residues long. V was shortened by 3 bases and J by 2 bases, with 17 bases between the two germline ends. CDR3 nucleotide sequence: TGCGCCAGCAGCCAGACCGGGACCCAAATAACTGGGGCCAACGTCCTGACTTTC. Encoded protein: CASSQTGTQITGANVLTF.

The V gene is TRBV13, the J gene TRBJ2-5, with 7 bases identical to TRBD1. The length of the CDR3 is 15 residues. The V gene end was trimmed by 1 base and the J gene end by 5 bases; junction bases not matched to a gene: 7. Germline lookup yields CDR1 PRHDT and CDR2 FYEKMQ (reference sequence). CDR3 DNA: TGTGCCAGCAGCTTAGACGAGGGGGCGCGGGAGACCCAGTACTTC. Amino acids: CASSLDEGARETQYF.

Remarks on this clone: This may be a read error: a much more frequent sequence differs by one nucleotide. The genes are TRBV6-2 or TRBV6-3 and TRBJ1-2, with TRBD1 identical over 8 bases. In germline, CDR1 is MNHEY, CDR2 SVGEGT. The CDR3 totals 13 residues. V lost 4 bases and J lost 3; bases outside the gene matches: 1. This chain's CDR3 is CASSSTGDYGYTF. The CDR3 nucleotides read TGTGCCAGCAGTTCGACAGGGGACTATGGCTACACCTTC.

The J gene is TRBJ1-6, the V gene TRBV6-4; TRBD1 aligns across 7 bases. Trimming took 6 bases from V and 7 from J; bases not matched to a gene: 9. This CDR3 comprises 15 residues. CDR1 is MRHNA and CDR2 is SNTAGT in the germline V gene. CDR3 loop: CASSQEGGRNSPLHF. CDR3 sequence (DNA): TGTGCCAGCAGCCAAGAAGGGGGCAGGAATTCACCCCTCCACTTT.

The J gene is TRBJ2-2, the V gene TRBV15, with 8 bases aligning to TRBD1. Trimming removed 4 bases from V and 0 bases from J; junction bases left unmatched: 1. The V gene's germline CDR1 is LNHNV and CDR2 YYDKDF (reference sequence). The CDR3 is made up of 15 amino acids. The CDR3 nucleotides are TGTGCCACCAGCAAACAGGGGGCGAACACCGGGGAGCTGTTTTTT. Translating it yields CATSKQGANTGELFF. The full variable domain, rest sourced from reference TRBV15 and TRBJ2-2, is DAMVIQNPRYQVTQFGKPVTLSCSQTLNHNVMYWYQQKSSQAPKLLFHYYDKDFNNEADTPDNFQSRRPNTSFCFLDIRSPGLGDTAMYLCATSKQGANTGELFFGEGSRLTVL.

This chain uses TRBV6-1 with TRBJ1-4, with 7 nucleotides matching TRBD1. Germline CDR1 and CDR2: MNHNS and SASEGT. Trimming removed 3 bases from V and 2 bases from J; junction bases left unmatched: 3. CDR3 length: 15 amino acids. This chain's CDR3 is CASSDIQGTNEKLFF. In DNA, the CDR3 is TGTGCCAGCAGTGACATACAGGGGACTAATGAAAAACTGTTTTTT.

The chain has TRBV12-3 or TRBV12-4 and TRBJ2-3; D remains ambiguous. The CDR3 contains 10 residues. V lost 6 bases to trimming and J lost 4 bases, with 2 bases between them. The CDR3 sequence: CASRSDTQYF. CDR3 nucleotide sequence: TGTGCCAGCAGGTCAGATACGCAGTATTTT.

The chain joins TRBV5-4 to TRBJ1-1, with TRBD1 as a possible D gene (6 bases). CDR3 size: 13 residues. Trimming pared 3 bases from V and 2 bases from J, leaving 8 bases between. CDR1 and CDR2 (germline): SGHNT, YYREEE (reference sequence). The CDR3, as DNA: TGTGCCAGCAGCTGGACAGCCAACACTGAAGCTTTCTTT. Encoded protein: CASSWTANTEAFF.

V gene TRBV28 combines with J gene TRBJ2-4, with TRBD1 matching 7 bases. The length of the CDR3 is 13 residues. The ends lost 6 bases at V and 4 bases at J; junction bases unmatched: 3. Per germline, CDR1 MDHEN and CDR2 SYDVKM. The CDR3 DNA reads TGTGCCAGCAGACCACAGGGGAAAAACATTCAGTACTTC. Its protein product is CASRPQGKNIQYF.

This clone appeared a single time. The chain carries TRBV25-1 and TRBJ1-1; D is unclear. CDR1 MGHDK and CDR2 SYGVNS come from the germline V gene. There are 14 residues in the CDR3. V was clipped by 5 bases and J by 5 bases, with 15 bases between them. CDR3 sequence (DNA): TGTGCCAGCAGTCCTCACCTGGGAGGGACTGAAGCTTTCTTT. It codes for CASSPHLGGTEAFF.

V is TRBV19 and J is TRBJ2-2, with D maybe TRBD2 (5 bases). Germline V gene sequence: CDR1 LNHDA, CDR2 SQIVND (reference sequence). The CDR3 has 13 residues. V lost 11 bases to trimming and J lost 3 bases, with 13 bases between them. CDR3 sequence: CAARAVDTGELFF. Written as DNA, the CDR3 is TGTGCCGCGAGGGCTGTAGACACCGGGGAGCTGTTTTTT.

The CDR3 loop is CASSRTSNTGELFF. The CDR3 DNA follows: TGTGCCAGCAGCCGGACTTCCAACACCGGGGAGCTGTTTTTT. The chain links TRBV7-8 to TRBJ2-2, with D perhaps matching TRBD2 (5 bases). CDR1 is SGHVS, CDR2 FQNEAQ, per germline. CDR3 length: 14 amino acids. Trimming removed 5 bases at V and 2 bases at J, with 9 bases between.

The rearrangement joins TRBV27 to TRBJ1-1; D is unclear. CDR1 MNHEY and CDR2 SMNVEV come from the germline V gene (reference sequence). The CDR3 loop spans 18 amino acids. Trimming removed 3 bases at V and 2 bases at J, with 22 bases between. The CDR3 nucleotides read TGTGCCAGCAGTTTCCACATAGCCCGGAACAAGGATAACACTGAAGCTTTCTTT. Amino acids: CASSFHIARNKDNTEAFF.

This clone was observed a handful of times. The chain joins TRBV28 to TRBJ2-7; TRBD1 matches at 11 bases. V gave up 6 bases and J gave up 2 bases; unmatched junction bases: 6. Per the germline V gene, CDR1 is MDHEN and CDR2 is SYDVKM. CDR3 length: 15 amino acids. The CDR3 sequence is CASSLRGQGAYEQYF. In nucleotides, the CDR3 is TGTGCCAGCAGCTTAAGGGGACAGGGGGCCTACGAGCAGTACTTC.